The T cell receptor (beta chain) under discussion was sequenced for a study of cytomegalovirus exposure and HLA in healthy donors. Broader study findings: Rarity characterized most TCR sequences, yet some public TCRs appeared in many donors.

Assay: immunoSEQ multiplex PCR; the TCRdb copy retains only in-frame clones and omits some. Of 150,000 to 180,000 clones listed, about 82% are singletons. Notes on this clone: Its target is unknown.

The germline V gene encodes CDR1 MDHEN and CDR2 SYDVKM. V trimming: 6 bases; J trimming: 5 bases; junction bases outside the gene matches: 5. This CDR3 spans 15 amino acids. Sequencing was carried out using PBMCs. This receptor was taken from a human donor in good health. This rearrangement joins TRBV28 to TRBJ2-5; 14 bases map to TRBD2. The CDR3 nucleotides are TGTGCCAGCAGACGCGGGACTAGCGGGAGTGAGACCCAGTACTTC. Its protein product is CASRRGTSGSETQYF.